The entry that follows covers one TCR beta chain sequence. Antigen: not known. This CDR3 spans 17 amino acids. V gave up 4 bases and J gave up 9 bases; unmatched junction bases: 16. Germline values: CDR1 MGHRA, CDR2 YSYEKL. This entry comes from a study of T cell responses to AZD1222 COVID-19 vaccine. The table came from immunoSEQ multiplex PCR; TCRdb's copy has only in-frame clones and leaves some out. The data hold 110,000 to 150,000 clones, with about 88% observed a single time. Study observations and caveats: Repertoires were collected only later (after the peak T cell response had occurred). Reports indicate that nearly half of spike-specific TCRs are directed at unmutated variant regions. The donors showed a predominance of white British ancestry and of females, with possible underestimation of clonal diversity. With dominance at 160-218 and 743-854, vaccine-associated CD4 TCRs spanned spike.

Sequenced material: peripheral blood, taken on day 0 of AZD1222 vaccination. The sequence was collected from an adult in good health. The V and J genes are TRBV4-1 and TRBJ2-1, with TRBD1 matching over 9 bases. The CDR3 is CASSPRPGTGSHCEQFF. The CDR3 DNA reads as TGCGCCAGCAGCCCCCGACCCGGGACAGGGTCCCATTGTGAGCAGTTCTTC.